These 3 T cell receptor beta chains were all obtained from the same sample, sequenced in a study of blood T cell repertoires in COVID-19. Measured with immunoSEQ multiplex PCR; TCRdb has only the in-frame clones, and not every one. The top ten clones hold around 0.92% of a sample with approximately 460,000 clones, roughly 87% of them seen once. The sequenced sample consisted of peripheral blood. These receptors originate from a man in his late teens or twenties with COVID-19, enrolled during active disease.

The chain couples TRBV6-5 to TRBJ2-3; D perhaps matches TRBD2 (5 bases). CDR1 is MNHEY and CDR2 is SVGAGI in the germline V gene. The germline V and J ends were trimmed by 0 bases and 1 base, with 11 bases remaining between them. The CDR3 sequence is 16 residues long. CDR3: CASSYSRVIRTDTQYF. The DNA of the CDR3 is TGTGCCAGCAGTTACTCGAGGGTTATCCGCACAGATACGCAGTATTTT.

As DNA, the CDR3 is TGTGCCAGCAGTGATCGTCTAGGGGGACAGGGAGGGTTCTTC. Translation gives CASSDRLGGQGGFF. This rearrangement joins TRBV6-1 to TRBJ2-1, with 9 bases lining up with TRBD1. Per germline, CDR1 MNHNS and CDR2 SASEGT. The V gene end was trimmed by 3 bases and the J gene end by 15 bases; junction bases not matched to a gene: 12. This CDR3 has 14 amino acids.

Only one count was recorded for this clone. This chain links TRBV6-5 with TRBJ1-2; TRBD1 matches at 10 bases. V was clipped by 6 bases and J by 7 bases; unmatched bases: 5. The CDR3 spans 13 residues. Germline loops: CDR1 MNHEY, CDR2 SVGAGI. CDR3 coding DNA: TGTGCCAGCAGAGGACAGGGGGTTGGTGGCTACACCTTC. It is translated as CASRGQGVGGYTF.